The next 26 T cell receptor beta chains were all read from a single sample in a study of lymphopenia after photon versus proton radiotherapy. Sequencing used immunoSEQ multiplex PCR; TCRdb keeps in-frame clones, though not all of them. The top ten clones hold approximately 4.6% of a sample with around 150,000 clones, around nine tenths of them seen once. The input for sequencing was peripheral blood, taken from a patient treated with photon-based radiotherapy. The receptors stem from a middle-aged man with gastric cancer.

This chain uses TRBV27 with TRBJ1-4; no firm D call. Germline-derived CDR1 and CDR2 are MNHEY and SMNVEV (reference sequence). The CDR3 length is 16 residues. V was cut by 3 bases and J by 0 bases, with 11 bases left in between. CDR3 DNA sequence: TGTGCCAGCAGTTTTCGAGGGCTGGCAACTAATGAAAAACTGTTTTTT. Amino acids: CASSFRGLATNEKLFF.

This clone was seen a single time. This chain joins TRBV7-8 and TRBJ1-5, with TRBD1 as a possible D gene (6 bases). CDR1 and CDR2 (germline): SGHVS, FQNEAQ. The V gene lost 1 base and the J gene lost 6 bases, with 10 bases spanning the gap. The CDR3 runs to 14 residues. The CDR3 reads CASSLGTDFQPQHF. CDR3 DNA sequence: TGTGCCAGCAGCTTAGGGACAGATTTTCAGCCCCAGCATTTT.

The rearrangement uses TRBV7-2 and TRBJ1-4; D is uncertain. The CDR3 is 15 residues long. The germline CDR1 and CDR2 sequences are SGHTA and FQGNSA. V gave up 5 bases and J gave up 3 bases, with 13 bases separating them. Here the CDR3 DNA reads TGTGCCAGCAGCCCCATGGCGGCAGCTAATGAAAAACTGTTTTTT. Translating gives CASSPMAAANEKLFF.

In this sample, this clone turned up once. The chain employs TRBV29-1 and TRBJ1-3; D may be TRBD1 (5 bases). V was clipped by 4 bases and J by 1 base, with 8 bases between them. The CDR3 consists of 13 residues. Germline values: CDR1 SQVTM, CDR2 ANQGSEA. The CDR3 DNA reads TGCAGCGTTGTTAAGGGGTCTGGAAACACCATATATTTT. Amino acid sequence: CSVVKGSGNTIYF. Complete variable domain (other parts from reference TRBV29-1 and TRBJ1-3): SAVISQKPSRDICQRGTSLTIQCQVDSQVTMMFWYRQQPGQSLTLIATANQGSEATYESGFVIDKFPISRPNLTFSTLTVSNMSPEDSSIYLCSVVKGSGNTIYFGEGSWLTVV.

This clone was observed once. The CDR3 reads CASKVLGGGENYEQYF. Here the CDR3 DNA reads TGCGCCAGCAAAGTATTAGGGGGAGGGGAAAACTACGAGCAGTACTTC. V gene TRBV5-1 combines with J gene TRBJ2-7; TRBD2 is a possible D gene (7 bases). The CDR3 extends over 16 amino acids. From germline, CDR1 is SGHRS and CDR2 YFSETQ. Trimming cost V 6 bases and J 3 bases, with 22 bases left between them.

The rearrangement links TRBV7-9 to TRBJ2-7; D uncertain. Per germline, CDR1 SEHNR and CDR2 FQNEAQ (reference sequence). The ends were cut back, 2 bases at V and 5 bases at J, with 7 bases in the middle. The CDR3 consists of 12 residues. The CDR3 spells CASSLTYHEQYF. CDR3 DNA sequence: TGTGCCAGCAGCTTAACATACCACGAGCAGTACTTC.

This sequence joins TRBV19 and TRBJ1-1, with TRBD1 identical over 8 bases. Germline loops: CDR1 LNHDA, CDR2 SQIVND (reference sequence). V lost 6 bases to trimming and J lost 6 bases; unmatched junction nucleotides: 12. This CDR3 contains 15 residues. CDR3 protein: CASRGTGALGAEAFF. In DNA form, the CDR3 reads TGTGCCAGTAGGGGGACAGGAGCCCTGGGTGCTGAAGCTTTCTTT.

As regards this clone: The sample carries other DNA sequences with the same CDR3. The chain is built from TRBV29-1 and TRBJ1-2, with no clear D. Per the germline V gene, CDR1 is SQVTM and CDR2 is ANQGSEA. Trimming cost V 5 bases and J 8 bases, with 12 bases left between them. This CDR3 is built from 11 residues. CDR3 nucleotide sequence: TGCAGCGTTTCTGCAGGAGGGGGCTACACCTTC. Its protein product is CSVSAGGGYTF.

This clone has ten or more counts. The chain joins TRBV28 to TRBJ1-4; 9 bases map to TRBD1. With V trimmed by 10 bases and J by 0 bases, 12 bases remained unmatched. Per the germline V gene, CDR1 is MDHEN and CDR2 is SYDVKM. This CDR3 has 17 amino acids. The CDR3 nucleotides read TGTGCCACTTCGGACAGGGGCAACTTTGCAACTAATGAAAAACTGTTTTTT. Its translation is CATSDRGNFATNEKLFF.

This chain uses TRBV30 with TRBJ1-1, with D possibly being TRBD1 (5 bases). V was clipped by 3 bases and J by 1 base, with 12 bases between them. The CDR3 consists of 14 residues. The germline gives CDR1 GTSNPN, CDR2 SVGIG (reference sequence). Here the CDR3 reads CAWRLGGRNTEAFF. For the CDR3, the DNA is TGTGCCTGGAGATTGGGGGGAAGGAACACTGAAGCTTTCTTT.

Written as DNA, the CDR3 is TGTGCCAGCAGCCCAGGGGGCGCGAACACTGAAGCTTTCTTT. This encodes CASSPGGANTEAFF. The chain uses TRBV7-9 and TRBJ1-1, with 8 positions matching TRBD1. V lost 5 bases to trimming and J lost 1 base; unmatched junction nucleotides: 3. The germline CDR1 and CDR2 sequences are SEHNR and FQNEAQ (reference sequence). The CDR3 runs to 14 residues.

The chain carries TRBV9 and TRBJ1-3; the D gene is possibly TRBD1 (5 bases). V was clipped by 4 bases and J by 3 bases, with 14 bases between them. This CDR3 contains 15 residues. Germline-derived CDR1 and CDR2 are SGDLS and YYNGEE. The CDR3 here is CASSSLRGGGNTIYF. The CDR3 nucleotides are TGTGCCAGCAGCAGCCTCCGGGGGGGTGGAAACACCATATATTTT.

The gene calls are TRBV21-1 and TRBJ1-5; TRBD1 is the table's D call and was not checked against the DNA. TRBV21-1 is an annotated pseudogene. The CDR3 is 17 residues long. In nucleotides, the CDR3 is TGTGCCAGCAGCAATGCAGGACAGGGGCCTCTAAATCAGCCCCAGCATTTT. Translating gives CASSNAGQGPLNQPQHF.

CDR3 nucleotides: TGTGCCAGCAGCGTAGTAGGAAGGGGTGGCACAGATACGCAGTATTTT. This codes for CASSVVGRGGTDTQYF. V is TRBV9 and J is TRBJ2-3; possible D gene TRBD1, 5 bases. Between the trimmed V and J ends, which lost 0 bases and 1 base, there was a span of 12 bases. Per the germline V gene, CDR1 is SGDLS and CDR2 is YYNGEE. The CDR3 runs to 16 residues.

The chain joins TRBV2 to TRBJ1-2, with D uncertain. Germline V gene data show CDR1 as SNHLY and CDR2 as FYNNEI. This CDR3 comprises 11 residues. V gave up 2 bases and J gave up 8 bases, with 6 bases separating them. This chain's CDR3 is CASSEYRGYTF. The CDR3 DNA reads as TGTGCCAGCAGTGAATACCGGGGCTACACCTTC.

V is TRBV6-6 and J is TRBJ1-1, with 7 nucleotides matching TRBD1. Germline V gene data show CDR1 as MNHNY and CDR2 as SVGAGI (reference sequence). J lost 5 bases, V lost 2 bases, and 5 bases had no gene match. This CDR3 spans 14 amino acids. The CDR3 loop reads CASSYQGERTEAFF. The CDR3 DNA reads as TGTGCCAGCAGTTACCAGGGGGAGAGGACTGAAGCTTTCTTT.

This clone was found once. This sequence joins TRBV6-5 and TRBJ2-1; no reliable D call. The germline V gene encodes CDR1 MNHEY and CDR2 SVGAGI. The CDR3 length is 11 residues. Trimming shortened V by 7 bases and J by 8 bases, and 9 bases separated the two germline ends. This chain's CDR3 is CASTRRDEQFF. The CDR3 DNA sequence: TGTGCCAGCACCCGTAGGGATGAGCAGTTCTTC.

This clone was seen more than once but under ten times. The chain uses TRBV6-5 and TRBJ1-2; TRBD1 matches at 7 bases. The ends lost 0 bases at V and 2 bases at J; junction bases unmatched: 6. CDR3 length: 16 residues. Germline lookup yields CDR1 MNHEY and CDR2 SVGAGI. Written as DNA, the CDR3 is TGTGCCAGCAGTTACTCAACACTCAGGGGGAACTATGGCTACACCTTC. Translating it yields CASSYSTLRGNYGYTF.

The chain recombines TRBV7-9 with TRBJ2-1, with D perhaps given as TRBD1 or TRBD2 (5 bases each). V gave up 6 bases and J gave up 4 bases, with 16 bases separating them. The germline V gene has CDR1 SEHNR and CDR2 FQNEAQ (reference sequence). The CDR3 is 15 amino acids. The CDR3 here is CASRSRDLLYNEQFF. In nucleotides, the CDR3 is TGTGCCAGCAGATCCCGGGACCTCCTTTACAATGAGCAGTTCTTC.

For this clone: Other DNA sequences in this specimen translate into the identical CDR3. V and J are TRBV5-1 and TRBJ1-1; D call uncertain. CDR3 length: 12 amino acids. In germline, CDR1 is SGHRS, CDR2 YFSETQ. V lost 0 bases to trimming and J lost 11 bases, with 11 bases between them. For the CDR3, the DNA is TGCGCCAGCAGCTTGGGAACCGGGGAGGCTTTCTTT. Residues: CASSLGTGEAFF.

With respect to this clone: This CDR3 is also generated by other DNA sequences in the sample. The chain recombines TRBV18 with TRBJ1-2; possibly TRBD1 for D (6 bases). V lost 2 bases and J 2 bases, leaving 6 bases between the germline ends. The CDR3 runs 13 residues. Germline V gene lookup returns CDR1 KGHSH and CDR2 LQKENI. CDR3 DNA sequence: TGTGCCAGCTCACCAGACAGGAACTATGGCTACACCTTC. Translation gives CASSPDRNYGYTF.

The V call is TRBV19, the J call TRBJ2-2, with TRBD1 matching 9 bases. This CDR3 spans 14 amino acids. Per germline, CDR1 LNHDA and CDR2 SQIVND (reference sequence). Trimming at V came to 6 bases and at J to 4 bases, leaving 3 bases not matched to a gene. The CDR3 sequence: CASRDRGLTGELFF. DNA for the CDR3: TGTGCCAGTAGGGACAGGGGCCTCACCGGGGAGCTGTTTTTT.

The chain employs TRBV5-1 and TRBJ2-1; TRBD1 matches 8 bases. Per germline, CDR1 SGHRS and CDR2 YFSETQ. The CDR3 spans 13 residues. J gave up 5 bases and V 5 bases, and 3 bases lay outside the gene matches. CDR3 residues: CASRLTGDNEQFF. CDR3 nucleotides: TGCGCCAGCAGGCTGACAGGGGACAATGAGCAGTTCTTC.

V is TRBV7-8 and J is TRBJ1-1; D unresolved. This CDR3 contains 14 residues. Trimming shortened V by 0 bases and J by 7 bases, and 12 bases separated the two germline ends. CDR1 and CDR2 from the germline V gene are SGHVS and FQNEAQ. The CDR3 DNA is TGTGCCAGCAGCTTAGCGGAGTACCGGGATGAAGCTTTCTTT. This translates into CASSLAEYRDEAFF.

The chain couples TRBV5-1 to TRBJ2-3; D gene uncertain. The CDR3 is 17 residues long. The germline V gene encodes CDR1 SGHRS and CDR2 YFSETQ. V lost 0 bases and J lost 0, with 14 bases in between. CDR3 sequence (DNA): TGCGCCAGCAGCTTGGCTCCTGACGCGGTTAGCACAGATACGCAGTATTTT. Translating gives CASSLAPDAVSTDTQYF. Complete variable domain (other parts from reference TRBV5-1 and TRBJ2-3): KAGVTQTPRYLIKTRGQQVTLSCSPISGHRSVSWYQQTPGQGLQFLFEYFSETQRNKGNFPGRFSGRQFSNSRSEMNVSTLELGDSALYLCASSLAPDAVSTDTQYFGPGTRLTVL.

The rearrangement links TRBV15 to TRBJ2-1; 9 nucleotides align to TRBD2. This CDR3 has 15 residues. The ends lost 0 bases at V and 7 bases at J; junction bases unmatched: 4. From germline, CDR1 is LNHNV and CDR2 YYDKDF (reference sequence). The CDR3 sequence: CATSRDLAGFNEQFF. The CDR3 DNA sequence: TGTGCCACCAGCAGAGATCTAGCGGGATTTAATGAGCAGTTCTTC.